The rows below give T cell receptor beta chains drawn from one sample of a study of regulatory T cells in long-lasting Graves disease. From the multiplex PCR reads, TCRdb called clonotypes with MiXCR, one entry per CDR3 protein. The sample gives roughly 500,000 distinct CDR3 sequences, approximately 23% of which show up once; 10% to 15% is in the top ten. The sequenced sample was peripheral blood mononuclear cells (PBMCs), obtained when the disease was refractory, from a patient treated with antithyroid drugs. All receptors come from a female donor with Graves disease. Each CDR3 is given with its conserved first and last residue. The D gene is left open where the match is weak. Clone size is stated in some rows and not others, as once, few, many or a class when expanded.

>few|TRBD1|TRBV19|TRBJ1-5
TGTGCCAGTAGTCATGACAGGGGCCAGAGGCCCCAGCATTTT
CASSHDRGQRPQHF
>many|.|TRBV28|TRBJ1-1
TGTGCCAGCAGTTTAGGAGGCGGATCGAACACTGAAGCTTTCTTT
CASSLGGGSNTEAFF
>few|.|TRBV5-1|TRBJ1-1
TGCGCCAGCAGCTTGGGGGACGGGAACACTGAAGCTTTCTTT
CASSLGDGNTEAFF
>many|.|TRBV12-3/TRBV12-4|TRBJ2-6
TGTGCCCAAACCCTCTCTGGGGCCAACGTCCTGACTTTC
CAQTLSGANVLTF
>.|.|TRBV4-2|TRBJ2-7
TGTGCCAGCAGCCAAAATGACAGGTACGAGCAGTACTTC
CASSQNDRYEQYF
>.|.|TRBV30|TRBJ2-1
TGTGCCTGGAGCGGACTCAATGAGCAGTTCTTC
CAWSGLNEQFF
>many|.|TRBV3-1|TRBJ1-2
TGTGCCAGCAGCCAAGCTGTCCTTTATGGCTACACCTTC
CASSQAVLYGYTF
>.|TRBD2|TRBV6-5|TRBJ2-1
TGTGCCAGCAGTTACTTATTAGCGGGAGGGTTTGAGCAGTTCTTC
CASSYLLAGGFEQFF
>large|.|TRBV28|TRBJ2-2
TGTGCCAGCAGTTTCGTCCAATCTTTCGCCGGGGAGCTGTTTTTT
CASSFVQSFAGELFF
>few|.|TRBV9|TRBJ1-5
TGTGCCAGCAGCGTAGGTCCGGGCCGCGATCAGCCCCAGCATTTT
CASSVGPGRDQPQHF
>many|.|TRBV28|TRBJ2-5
TGTGCCAGCACCTCCGGGCACCCCTGGAGAGAGACCCAGTACTTC
CASTSGHPWRETQYF
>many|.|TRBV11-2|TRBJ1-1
TGTGCCAGCAGCTTAGATCGAATAGGGAAGTTGAACACTGAAGCTTTCTTT
CASSLDRIGKLNTEAFF
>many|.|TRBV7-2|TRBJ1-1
TGTGCCAGCAGCTTAGAGTTAGGAACGGCTTTCTTT
CASSLELGTAFF
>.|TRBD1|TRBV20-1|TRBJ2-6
TGCAGTGCTATAGGGACAGGGAGCGTCGCCGGGGCCAACGTCCTGACTTTC
CSAIGTGSVAGANVLTF
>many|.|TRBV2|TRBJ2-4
TGTGCCAGCAGTGAATTCTCCGGGAGCAACATTCAGTACTTC
CASSEFSGSNIQYF
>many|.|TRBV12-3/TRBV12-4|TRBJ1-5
TGTGCCAGCAGTTTAGGAGGGGGGGCGATTCAGCCCCAGCATTTT
CASSLGGGAIQPQHF
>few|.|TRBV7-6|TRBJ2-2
TGTGCCAGCAGCTTTAGCCCCGCTGGACAGCCCCTTGTAGTCGGGGAGCTGTTTTTT
CASSFSPAGQPLVVGELFF
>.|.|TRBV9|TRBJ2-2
TGTGCCAGCAGACGACTGTCCACCGGGGAGCTGTTTTTT
CASRRLSTGELFF
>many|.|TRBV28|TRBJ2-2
TGTGCCAGCTTCGACACTAACGCGAACACCGGGGAGCTGTTTTTT
CASFDTNANTGELFF
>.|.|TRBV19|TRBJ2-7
TGTGCCAGTAGTGTCTCCCCAGGGACGGACGGATACTACGAGCAGTACTTC
CASSVSPGTDGYYEQYF
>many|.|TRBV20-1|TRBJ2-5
TGCAGTGCTAGAGATCTGTTAGGGGGGGCAGAGACCCAGTACTTC
CSARDLLGGAETQYF
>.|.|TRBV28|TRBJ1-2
TGTGCCACCCTGCAGACAGGCGGTAACTATGGCTACACCTTC
CATLQTGGNYGYTF